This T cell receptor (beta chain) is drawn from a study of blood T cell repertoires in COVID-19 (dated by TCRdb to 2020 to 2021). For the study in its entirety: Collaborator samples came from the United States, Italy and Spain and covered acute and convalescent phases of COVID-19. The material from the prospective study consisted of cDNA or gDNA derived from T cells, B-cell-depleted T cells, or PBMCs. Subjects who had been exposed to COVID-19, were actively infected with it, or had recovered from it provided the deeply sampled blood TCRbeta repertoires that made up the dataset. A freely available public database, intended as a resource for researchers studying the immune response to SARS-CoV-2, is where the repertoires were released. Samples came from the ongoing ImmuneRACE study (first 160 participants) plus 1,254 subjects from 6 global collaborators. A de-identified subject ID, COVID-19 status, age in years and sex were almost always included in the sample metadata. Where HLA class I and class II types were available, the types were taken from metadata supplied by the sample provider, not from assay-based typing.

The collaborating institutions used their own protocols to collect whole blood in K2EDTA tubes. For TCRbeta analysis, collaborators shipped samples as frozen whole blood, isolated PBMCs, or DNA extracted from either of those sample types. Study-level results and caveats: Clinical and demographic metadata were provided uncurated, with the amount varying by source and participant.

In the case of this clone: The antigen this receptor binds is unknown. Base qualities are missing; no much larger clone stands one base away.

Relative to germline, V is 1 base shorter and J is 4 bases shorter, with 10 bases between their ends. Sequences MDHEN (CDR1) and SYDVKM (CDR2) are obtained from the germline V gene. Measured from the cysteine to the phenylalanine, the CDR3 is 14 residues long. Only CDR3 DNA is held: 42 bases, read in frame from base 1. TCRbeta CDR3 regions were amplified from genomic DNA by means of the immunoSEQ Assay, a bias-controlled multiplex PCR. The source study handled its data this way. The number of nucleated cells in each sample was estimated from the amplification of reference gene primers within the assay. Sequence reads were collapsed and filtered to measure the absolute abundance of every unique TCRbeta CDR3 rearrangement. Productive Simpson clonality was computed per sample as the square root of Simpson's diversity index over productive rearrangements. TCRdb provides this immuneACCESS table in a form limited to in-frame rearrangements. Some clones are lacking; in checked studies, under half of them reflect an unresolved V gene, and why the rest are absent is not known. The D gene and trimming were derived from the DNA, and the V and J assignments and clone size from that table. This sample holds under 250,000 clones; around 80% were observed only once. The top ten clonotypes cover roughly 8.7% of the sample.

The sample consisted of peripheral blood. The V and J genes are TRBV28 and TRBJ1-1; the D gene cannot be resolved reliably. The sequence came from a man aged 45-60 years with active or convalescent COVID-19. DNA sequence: TGTGCCAGCAGTTTATCCATATGGAGCACTGAAGCTTTCTTT. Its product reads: CASSLSIWSTEAFF.